The table lists the clone carrying this TCR beta chain with a few counts. The antigen is not known. TCRdb recomputed calls from the 5' RACE reads with MiXCR, one row per CDR3 protein. The repertoire holds about 580,000 distinct CDR3 sequences, 17% seen once, with roughly 17% in the top ten. The sample belongs to a study of T cells after yellow fever vaccination. The CDR3 extends over 14 amino acids. CDR1 and CDR2 (germline): MNHNS, SASEGT. Trimming cost V 6 bases and J 2 bases; bases outside gene matches: 5. The study's findings and limits: Researchers cautioned that FACS-sorted repertoires could harbor abundant clonotypes contaminating from the bulk population.

The TCR sequence derives from a man aged 18 to 29 who received the YFV17D yellow fever vaccine. The V gene is TRBV6-1, the J gene TRBJ2-7; the match to TRBD1 covers 9 bases. The source material was PBMCs, sampled less than 6 days after the first yellow fever vaccination. The chain's CDR3 is CASRSGQGTYEQYF. The DNA of the CDR3 is TGTGCCAGCAGGTCGGGACAGGGAACCTACGAGCAGTACTTC.